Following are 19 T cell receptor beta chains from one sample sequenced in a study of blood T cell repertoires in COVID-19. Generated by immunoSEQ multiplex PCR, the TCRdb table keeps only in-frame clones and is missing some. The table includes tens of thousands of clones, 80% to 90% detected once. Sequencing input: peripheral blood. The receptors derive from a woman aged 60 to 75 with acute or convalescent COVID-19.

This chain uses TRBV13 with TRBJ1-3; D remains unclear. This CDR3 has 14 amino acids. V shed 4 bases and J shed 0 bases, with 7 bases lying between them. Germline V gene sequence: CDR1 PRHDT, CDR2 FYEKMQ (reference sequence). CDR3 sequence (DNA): TGTGCCAGCAGCTCACAGTCCTCTGGAAACACCATATATTTT. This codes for CASSSQSSGNTIYF.

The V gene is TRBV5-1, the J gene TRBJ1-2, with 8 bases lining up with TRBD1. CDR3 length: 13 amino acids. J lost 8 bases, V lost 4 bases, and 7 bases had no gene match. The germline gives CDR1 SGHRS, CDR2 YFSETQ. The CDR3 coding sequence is TGCGCCAGCAGCACAAGTGACAGGGGAGGCTACACCTTC. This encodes CASSTSDRGGYTF. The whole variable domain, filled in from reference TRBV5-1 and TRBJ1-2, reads KAGVTQTPRYLIKTRGQQVTLSCSPISGHRSVSWYQQTPGQGLQFLFEYFSETQRNKGNFPGRFSGRQFSNSRSEMNVSTLELGDSALYLCASSTSDRGGYTFGSGTRLTVV.

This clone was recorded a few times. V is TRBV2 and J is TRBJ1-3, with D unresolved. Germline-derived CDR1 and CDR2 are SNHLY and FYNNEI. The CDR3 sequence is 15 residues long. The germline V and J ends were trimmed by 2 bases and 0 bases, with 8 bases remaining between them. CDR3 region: CASSESWSSGNTIYF. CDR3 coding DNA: TGTGCCAGCAGTGAATCGTGGAGCTCTGGAAACACCATATATTTT.

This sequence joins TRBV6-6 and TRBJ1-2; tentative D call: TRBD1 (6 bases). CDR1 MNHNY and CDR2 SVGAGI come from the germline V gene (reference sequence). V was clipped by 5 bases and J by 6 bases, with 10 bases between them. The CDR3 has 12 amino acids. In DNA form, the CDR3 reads TGTGCCAGCAGTATACAGGGAGATGGCTACACCTTC. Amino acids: CASSIQGDGYTF.

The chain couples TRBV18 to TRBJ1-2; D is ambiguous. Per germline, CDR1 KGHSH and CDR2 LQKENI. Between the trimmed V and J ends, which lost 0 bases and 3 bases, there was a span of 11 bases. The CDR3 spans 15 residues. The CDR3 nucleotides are TGTGCCAGCTCACCACCTGGAGTGAGGGACTATGGCTACACCTTC. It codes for CASSPPGVRDYGYTF.

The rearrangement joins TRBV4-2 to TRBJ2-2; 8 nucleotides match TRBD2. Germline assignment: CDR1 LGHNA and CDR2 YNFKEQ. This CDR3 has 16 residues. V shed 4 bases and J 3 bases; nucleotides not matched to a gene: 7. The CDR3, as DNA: TGTGCCAGCAGCCTGAAGGGACTAGATGACACCGGGGAGCTGTTTTTT. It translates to CASSLKGLDDTGELFF.

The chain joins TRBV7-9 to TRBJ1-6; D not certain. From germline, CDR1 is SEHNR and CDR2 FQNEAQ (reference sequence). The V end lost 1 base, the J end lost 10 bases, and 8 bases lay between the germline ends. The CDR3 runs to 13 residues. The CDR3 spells CASSLDQLSPLHF. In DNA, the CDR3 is TGTGCCAGCAGCTTAGACCAGTTGTCACCCCTCCACTTT.

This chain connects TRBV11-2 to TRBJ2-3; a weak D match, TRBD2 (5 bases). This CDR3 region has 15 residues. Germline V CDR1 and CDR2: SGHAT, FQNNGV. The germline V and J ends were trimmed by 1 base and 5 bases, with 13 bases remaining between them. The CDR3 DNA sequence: TGTGCCAGCAGCTTAGGAGGGCGCGAGAAAGATACGCAGTATTTT. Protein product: CASSLGGREKDTQYF.

CDR3 residues: CAISENRGGETQYF. The CDR3 coding sequence is TGTGCCATCAGTGAGAACCGGGGGGGAGAGACCCAGTACTTC. V gene TRBV10-3 combines with J gene TRBJ2-5; 8 nucleotides agree with TRBD2. Germline V CDR1 and CDR2: ENHRY, SYGVKD. The ends lost 2 bases at V and 4 bases at J; junction bases unmatched: 3. CDR3 length equals 14 residues.

The CDR3 coding sequence is TGTGCCAGCAGCTTAGAGGGGGACCCCTACAATGAGCAGTTCTTC. Protein sequence: CASSLEGDPYNEQFF. This chain joins TRBV7-8 and TRBJ2-1; tentative D call: TRBD1 (6 bases). This CDR3 is 15 amino acids long. Trimming took off 1 base at V and 2 bases at J, with 9 bases between the two ends. Germline lookup yields CDR1 SGHVS and CDR2 FQNEAQ.

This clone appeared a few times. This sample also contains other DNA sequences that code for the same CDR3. The CDR3 bases are TGTGCTAGTGGTTTGGGGACAGGGCGGTACTACAATGAGCAGTTCTTC. Translation gives CASGLGTGRYYNEQFF. V and J are TRBV12-5 and TRBJ2-1, with TRBD1 identical over 8 bases. Germline loops: CDR1 LGHNT, CDR2 FRNRAP. V lost 1 base, J lost 3 bases, and 5 bases stayed unmatched. The CDR3 is 16 residues long. The whole variable domain, filled in from reference TRBV12-5 and TRBJ2-1, reads DARVTQTPRHKVTEMGQEVTMRCQPILGHNTVFWYRQTMMQGLELLAYFRNRAPLDDSGMPKDRFSAEMPDATLATLKIQPSEPRDSAVYFCASGLGTGRYYNEQFFGPGTRLTVL.

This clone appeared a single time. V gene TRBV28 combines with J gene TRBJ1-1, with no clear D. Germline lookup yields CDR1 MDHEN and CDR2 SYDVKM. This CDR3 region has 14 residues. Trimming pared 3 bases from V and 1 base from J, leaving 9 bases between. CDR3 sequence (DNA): TGTGCCAGCAGTTTGGCAGGAGGGAACACTGAAGCTTTCTTT. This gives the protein CASSLAGGNTEAFF.

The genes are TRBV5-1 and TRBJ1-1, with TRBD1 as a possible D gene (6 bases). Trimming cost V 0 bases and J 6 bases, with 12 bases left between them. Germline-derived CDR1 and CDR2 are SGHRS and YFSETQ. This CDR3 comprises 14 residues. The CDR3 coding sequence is TGCGCCAGCAGCTTGGATGGGGGCGTCGCTGAAGCTTTCTTT. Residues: CASSLDGGVAEAFF.

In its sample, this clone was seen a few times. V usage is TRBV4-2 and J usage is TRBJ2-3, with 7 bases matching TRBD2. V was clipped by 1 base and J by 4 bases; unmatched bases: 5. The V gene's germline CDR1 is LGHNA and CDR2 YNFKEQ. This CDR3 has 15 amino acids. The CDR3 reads CASSQVLAFADTQYF. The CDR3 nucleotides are TGTGCCAGCAGCCAAGTACTAGCGTTCGCAGATACGCAGTATTTT.

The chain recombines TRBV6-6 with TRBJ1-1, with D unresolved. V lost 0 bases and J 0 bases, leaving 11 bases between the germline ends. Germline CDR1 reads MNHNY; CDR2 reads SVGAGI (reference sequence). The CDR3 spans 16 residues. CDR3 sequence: CASSYSQVTMNTEAFF. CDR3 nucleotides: TGTGCCAGCAGTTACTCTCAGGTCACAATGAACACTGAAGCTTTCTTT.

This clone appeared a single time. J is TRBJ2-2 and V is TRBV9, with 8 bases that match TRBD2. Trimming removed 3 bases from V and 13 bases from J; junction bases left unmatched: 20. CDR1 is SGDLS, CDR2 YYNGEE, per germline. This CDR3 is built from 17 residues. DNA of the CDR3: TGTGCCAGCAGCGCGAGCGGGACTAGTAGAGGTACCGTCTGGCTGTTTTTT. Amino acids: CASSASGTSRGTVWLFF. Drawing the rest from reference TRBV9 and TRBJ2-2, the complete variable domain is DSGVTQTPKHLITATGQRVTLRCSPRSGDLSVYWYQQSLDQGLQFLIQYYNGEERAKGNILERFSAQQFPDLHSELNLSSLELGDSALYFCASSASGTSRGTVWLFFGEGSRLTVL.

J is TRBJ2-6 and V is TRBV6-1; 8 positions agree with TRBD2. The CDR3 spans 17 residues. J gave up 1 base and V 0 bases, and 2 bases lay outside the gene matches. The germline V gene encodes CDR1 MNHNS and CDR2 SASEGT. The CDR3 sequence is CASSEAGLASGANVLTF. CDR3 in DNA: TGTGCCAGCAGTGAAGCAGGACTAGCTTCTGGGGCCAACGTCCTGACTTTC.

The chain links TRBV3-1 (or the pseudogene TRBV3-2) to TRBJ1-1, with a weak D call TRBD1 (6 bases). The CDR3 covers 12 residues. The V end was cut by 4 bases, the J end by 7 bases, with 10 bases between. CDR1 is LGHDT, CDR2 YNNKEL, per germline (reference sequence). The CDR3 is CASSRTESEAFF. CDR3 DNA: TGTGCCAGCAGCCGGACAGAGAGTGAAGCTTTCTTT.

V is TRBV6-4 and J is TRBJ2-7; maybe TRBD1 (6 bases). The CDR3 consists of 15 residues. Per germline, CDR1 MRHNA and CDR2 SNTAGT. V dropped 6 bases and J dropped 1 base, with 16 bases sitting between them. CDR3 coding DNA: TGTGCCAGCAGGGAAATTAGAACAGGGTCCTACGAGCAGTACTTC. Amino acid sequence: CASREIRTGSYEQYF.